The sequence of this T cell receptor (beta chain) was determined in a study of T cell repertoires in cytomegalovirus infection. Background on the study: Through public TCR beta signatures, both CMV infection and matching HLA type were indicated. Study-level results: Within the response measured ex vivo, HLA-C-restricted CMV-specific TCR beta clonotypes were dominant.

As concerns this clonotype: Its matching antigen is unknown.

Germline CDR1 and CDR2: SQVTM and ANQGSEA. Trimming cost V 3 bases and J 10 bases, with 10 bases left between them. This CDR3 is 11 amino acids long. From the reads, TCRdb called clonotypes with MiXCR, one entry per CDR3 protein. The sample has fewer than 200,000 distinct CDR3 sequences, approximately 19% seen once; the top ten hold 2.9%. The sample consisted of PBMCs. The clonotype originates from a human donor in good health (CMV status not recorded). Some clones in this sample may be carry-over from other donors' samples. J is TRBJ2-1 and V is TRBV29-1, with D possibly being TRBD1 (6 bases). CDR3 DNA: TGCAGCGTTGAGGGGGCAGCCGAGCAGTTCTTC. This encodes CSVEGAAEQFF.